This T cell receptor (beta chain) was documented in a study of shared clonotypes between healthy human individuals. Study summary: In total, the donors were two women and a few men aged 18 to 49. Overall study findings and caveats: A limitation of the genetic and exposure-history diversity represented arose from few donors.

On this clone itself: What it recognizes is unknown.

Roughly 210 ng DNA, approximately 30,000 T cell genomes, went into each sorted-subset replicate PCR. TCRdb's table, derived via immunoSEQ multiplex PCR, lists solely in-frame clones and lacks some. The table records 2 million to 2.5 million clones, 93% of them present only once. This receptor was taken from a man between 18 and 35 years old in good health. Some clones in this sample may be carry-over from other donors' samples. The material sequenced was naive CD4+ T cells from PBMCs. Subset indicated: CD45RA+ positively selected.

The CDR3 spells CASSSLAGEGVNTEAFF. CDR3 DNA: TGCGCCAGCAGCTCACTCGCGGGTGAAGGGGTGAACACTGAAGCTTTCTTT. The rearrangement uses TRBV5-1 and TRBJ1-1; possible D gene TRBD1, 5 bases. This CDR3 comprises 17 residues. Trimming pared 3 bases from V and 0 bases from J, leaving 18 bases between. Germline loops: CDR1 SGHRS, CDR2 YFSETQ.